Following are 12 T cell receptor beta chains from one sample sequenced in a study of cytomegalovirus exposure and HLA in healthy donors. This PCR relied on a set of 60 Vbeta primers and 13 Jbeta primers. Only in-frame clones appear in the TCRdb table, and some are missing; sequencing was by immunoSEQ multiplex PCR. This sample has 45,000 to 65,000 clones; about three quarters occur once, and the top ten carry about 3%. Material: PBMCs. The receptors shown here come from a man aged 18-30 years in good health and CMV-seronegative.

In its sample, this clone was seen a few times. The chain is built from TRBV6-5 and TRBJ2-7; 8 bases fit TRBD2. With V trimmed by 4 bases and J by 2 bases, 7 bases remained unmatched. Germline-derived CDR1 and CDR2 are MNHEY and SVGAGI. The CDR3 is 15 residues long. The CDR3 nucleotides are TGTGCCAGCAGTTCCAGGGACGGGAGGGCCTACGAGCAGTACTTC. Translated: CASSSRDGRAYEQYF.

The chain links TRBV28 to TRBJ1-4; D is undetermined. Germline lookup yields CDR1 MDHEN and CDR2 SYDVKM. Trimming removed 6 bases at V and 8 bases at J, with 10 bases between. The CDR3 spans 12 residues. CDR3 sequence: CASSRLKEKLFF. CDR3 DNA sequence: TGTGCCAGCAGCCGACTGAAGGAAAAACTGTTTTTT.

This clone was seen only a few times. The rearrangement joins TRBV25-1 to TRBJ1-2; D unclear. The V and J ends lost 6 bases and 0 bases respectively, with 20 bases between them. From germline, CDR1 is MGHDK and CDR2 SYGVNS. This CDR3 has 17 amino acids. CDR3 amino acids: CASSPTGVGRANYGYTF. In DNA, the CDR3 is TGTGCCAGCAGCCCAACGGGAGTAGGGAGAGCTAACTATGGCTACACCTTC.

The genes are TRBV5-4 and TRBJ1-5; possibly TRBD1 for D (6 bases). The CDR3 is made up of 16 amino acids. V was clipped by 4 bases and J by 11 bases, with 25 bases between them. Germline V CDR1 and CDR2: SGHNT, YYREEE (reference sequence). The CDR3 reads CASSARDKRWGRAQHF. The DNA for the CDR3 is TGTGCCAGCAGCGCCCGGGACAAACGGTGGGGTCGGGCCCAGCATTTT.

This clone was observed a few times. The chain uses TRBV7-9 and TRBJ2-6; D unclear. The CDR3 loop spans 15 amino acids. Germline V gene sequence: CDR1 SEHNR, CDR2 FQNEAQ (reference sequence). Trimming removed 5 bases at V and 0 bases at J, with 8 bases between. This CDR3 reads CASSPTGSGANVLTF. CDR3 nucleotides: TGTGCCAGCAGCCCTACGGGCTCTGGGGCCAACGTCCTGACTTTC.

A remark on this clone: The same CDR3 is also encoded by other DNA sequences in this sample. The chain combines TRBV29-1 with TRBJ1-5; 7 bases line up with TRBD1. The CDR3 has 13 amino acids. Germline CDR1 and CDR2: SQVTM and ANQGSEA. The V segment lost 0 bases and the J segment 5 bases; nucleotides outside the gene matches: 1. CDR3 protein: CSVEEDRYQPQHF. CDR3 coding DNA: TGCAGCGTTGAAGAGGACAGGTATCAGCCCCAGCATTTT.

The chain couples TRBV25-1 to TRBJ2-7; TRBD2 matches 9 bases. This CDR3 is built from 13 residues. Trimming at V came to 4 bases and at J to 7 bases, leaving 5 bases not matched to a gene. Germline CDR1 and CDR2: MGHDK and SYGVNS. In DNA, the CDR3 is TGTGCCAGCAGTGGCCTGCTAGCGGGGGAGCAGTACTTC. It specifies CASSGLLAGEQYF.

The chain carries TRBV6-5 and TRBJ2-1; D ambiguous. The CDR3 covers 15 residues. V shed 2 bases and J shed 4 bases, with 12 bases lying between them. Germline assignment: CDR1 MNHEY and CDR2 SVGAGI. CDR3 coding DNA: TGTGCCAGCAGTTACATGACTCCCCGATACAATGAGCAGTTCTTC. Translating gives CASSYMTPRYNEQFF.

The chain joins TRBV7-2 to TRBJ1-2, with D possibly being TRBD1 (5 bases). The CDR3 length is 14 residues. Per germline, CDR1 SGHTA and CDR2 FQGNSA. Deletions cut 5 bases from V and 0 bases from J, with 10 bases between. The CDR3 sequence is CASSRRVSNYGYTF. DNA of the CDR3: TGTGCCAGCAGCCGCAGGGTATCTAACTATGGCTACACCTTC.

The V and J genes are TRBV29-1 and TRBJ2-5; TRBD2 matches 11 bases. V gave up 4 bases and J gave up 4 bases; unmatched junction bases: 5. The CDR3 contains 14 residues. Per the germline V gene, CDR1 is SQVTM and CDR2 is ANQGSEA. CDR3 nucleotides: TGCAGCGTTGCGGGACTAGCGGACAGAGAGACCCAGTACTTC. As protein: CSVAGLADRETQYF.

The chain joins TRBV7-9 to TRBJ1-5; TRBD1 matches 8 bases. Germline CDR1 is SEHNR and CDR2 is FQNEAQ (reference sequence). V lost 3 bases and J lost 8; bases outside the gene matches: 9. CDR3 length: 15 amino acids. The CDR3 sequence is CASSFQGAQGEPQHF. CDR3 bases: TGTGCCAGCAGCTTTCAGGGGGCCCAGGGGGAGCCCCAGCATTTT.

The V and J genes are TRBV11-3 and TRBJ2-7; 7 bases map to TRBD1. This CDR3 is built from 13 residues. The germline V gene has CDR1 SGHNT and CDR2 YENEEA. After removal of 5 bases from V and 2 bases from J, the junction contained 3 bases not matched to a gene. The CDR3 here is CASSQGTAYEQYF. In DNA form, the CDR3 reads TGTGCCAGCAGCCAAGGGACAGCCTACGAGCAGTACTTC.